Following are 26 T cell receptor beta chains from one sample sequenced in a study of cytomegalovirus exposure and HLA in healthy donors (dated by TCRdb to about 2017). Libraries were made using the immunoSEQ multiplex PCR assay. A mixture of 60 forward primers for TCR Vbeta segments and 13 reverse primers for TCR Jbeta segments was used in the multiplex PCR. Here the immuneACCESS table is served through TCRdb, limited to in-frame sequences with V and J called. Missing clones are a known gap in these copies; in checked studies unresolved V genes cover under half, and the rest lacks a known reason. For this sample there are tens of thousands of clones; around three quarters appear just once. The top ten clones comprise roughly 22% of the sample. Sequencing was performed on PBMCs. All receptors derive from a woman in her 50s in good health and CMV-seropositive.

This chain uses TRBV19 with TRBJ1-5, with a weak D call TRBD1 (5 bases). CDR3 length: 15 residues. Germline values: CDR1 LNHDA, CDR2 SQIVND (reference sequence). V dropped 1 base and J dropped 4 bases, with 11 bases sitting between them. The CDR3 protein is CASSIARGGNQPQHF. CDR3 in DNA: TGTGCCAGTAGTATAGCTAGGGGAGGGAATCAGCCCCAGCATTTT.

The V call is TRBV5-5, the J call TRBJ1-2, with 8 bases aligning to TRBD1. The CDR3 contains 14 residues. The trim removed 4 bases at V and 5 bases at J, leaving 7 bases unmatched. The germline gives CDR1 SGHKS, CDR2 YYEKEE (reference sequence). CDR3 region: CASSKTGESYGYTF. DNA of the CDR3: TGTGCCAGCAGCAAGACAGGGGAGTCTTATGGCTACACCTTC.

This clone has a handful of counts. The chain joins TRBV27 to TRBJ1-2; 7 bases are a match to TRBD1. Germline V gene sequence: CDR1 MNHEY, CDR2 SMNVEV (reference sequence). CDR3 length: 14 residues. V lost 5 bases, J lost 4 bases, and 7 bases stayed unmatched. The CDR3 DNA reads TGTGCCAGCAGTCCCCAGGGGGGCGCCTATGGCTACACCTTC. Encoded protein: CASSPQGGAYGYTF.

The V gene is TRBV7-6, the J gene TRBJ1-2, with no clear D. From germline, CDR1 is SGHVS and CDR2 FNYEAQ. V was shortened by 4 bases and J by 8 bases, with 20 bases between the two germline ends. The CDR3 runs to 15 residues. CDR3 in DNA: TGTGCCAGCAGCTGCTTAAGGAGCCCCAAGGTGGGCTACACCTTC. Translated, it gives CASSCLRSPKVGYTF.

The V and J genes are TRBV7-8 and TRBJ2-5, with 9 bases aligning to TRBD2. J was trimmed by 3 bases and V by 7 bases; bases with no gene match: 6. This CDR3 spans 14 amino acids. Germline CDR1 is SGHVS and CDR2 is FQNEAQ. The CDR3 nucleotides are TGTGCCAGCACCGACCGACTAGCGGAAGAGACCCAGTACTTC. It codes for CASTDRLAEETQYF.

This clone was counted a few times. This sequence joins TRBV2 and TRBJ1-3; possibly TRBD1 for D (6 bases). Germline V lookup: CDR1 SNHLY, CDR2 FYNNEI. V lost 7 bases, J lost 3 bases, and 16 bases lay in between. The CDR3 runs to 15 residues. CDR3 amino acids: CASKAQGLGGNTIYF. The CDR3 DNA is TGTGCCAGCAAAGCCCAGGGGCTGGGTGGAAACACCATATATTTT.

The gene calls are TRBV28 and TRBJ1-1; 7 nucleotides match TRBD1. Per the germline V gene, CDR1 is MDHEN and CDR2 is SYDVKM. The CDR3 covers 15 residues. Unmatched junction bases numbered 7, after V lost 6 bases and J lost 0 bases. CDR3 bases: TGTGCCAGCAGGGTTGGGGGACAGTTGAACACTGAAGCTTTCTTT. Translated, it gives CASRVGGQLNTEAFF. The full variable domain, in which reference TRBV28 and TRBJ1-1 provide the parts outside the CDR3, is DVKVTQSSRYLVKRTGEKVFLECVQDMDHENMFWYRQDPGLGLRLIYFSYDVKMKEKGDIPEGYSVSREKKERFSLILESASTNQTSMYLCASRVGGQLNTEAFFGQGTRLTVV.

In nucleotides, the CDR3 is TGCGCCAGCCGATTCACTAGCGGACCAGGGGAGCAGTTCTTC. It specifies CASRFTSGPGEQFF. The J gene is TRBJ2-1, the V gene TRBV5-1; 8 bases match TRBD2. J gave up 10 bases and V 7 bases, and 13 bases lay outside the gene matches. Looked up from germline, CDR1 is SGHRS and CDR2 is YFSETQ. This CDR3 is 14 amino acids long.

This chain joins TRBV6-5 and TRBJ2-3, with TRBD2 identical over 7 bases. The CDR3 consists of 15 residues. Trimming took 6 bases from V and 8 from J; bases not matched to a gene: 14. Germline V CDR1 and CDR2: MNHEY, SVGAGI. CDR3: CASSYSFASGGTQYF. CDR3 nucleotides: TGTGCCAGCAGCTATAGCTTTGCTAGCGGTGGTACGCAGTATTTT.

V usage is TRBV4-1 and J usage is TRBJ1-1, with a tentative D call TRBD1 (6 bases). Trimming stripped 2 bases from V and 0 bases from J, with 16 bases between. The germline gives CDR1 MGHRA, CDR2 YSYEKL. The CDR3 length is 17 residues. CDR3 nucleotide sequence: TGCGCCAGCAGCCAACCGATGGGGGAGGGGGTGAACACTGAAGCTTTCTTT. Its protein product is CASSQPMGEGVNTEAFF.

This rearrangement joins TRBV28 to TRBJ1-2; D is uncertain. CDR3 length equals 13 residues. Germline-derived CDR1 and CDR2 are MDHEN and SYDVKM. V was shortened by 10 bases and J by 5 bases, with 17 bases between the two germline ends. In DNA, the CDR3 is TGTGCCACCACGGGGTCCCCCGTATATGGCTACACCTTC. Its translation is CATTGSPVYGYTF.

The V gene is TRBV5-4, the J gene TRBJ1-2; D might be TRBD1 (6 bases). The CDR3 extends over 15 amino acids. Trimming cost V 6 bases and J 0 bases, with 15 bases left between them. CDR1 is SGHNT and CDR2 is YYREEE in the germline V gene (reference sequence). The CDR3 bases are TGTGCCAGCATCAAACAGGGCACAGCTAACTATGGCTACACCTTC. Its protein is CASIKQGTANYGYTF.

The CDR3 loop is CASHLDQGMDYGYTF. The DNA of the CDR3 is TGTGCCAGCCACTTGGACCAGGGAATGGACTATGGCTACACCTTC. V is TRBV5-6 and J is TRBJ1-2, with D tentatively TRBD1 (5 bases). The V gene's germline CDR1 is SGHDT and CDR2 YYEEEE. CDR3 length equals 15 residues. Deletions cut 7 bases from V and 3 bases from J, with 19 bases between.

V gene TRBV23-1 combines with J gene TRBJ2-7, with TRBD1 identical over 9 bases. TRBV23-1 is known as an ORF, though its function is uncertain. J lost 3 bases, V lost 10 bases, and 10 bases had no gene match. The CDR3 sequence is 14 residues long. The CDR3 coding sequence is TGCGCCACCTCTCATCAGGACAGGGGCTACGAGCAGTACTTC. This sequence encodes CATSHQDRGYEQYF.

CDR3 in DNA: TGTGCCAGCAGTCGACTAGTCTGGGGAGATACGCAGTATTTT. Its translation is CASSRLVWGDTQYF. V and J are TRBV2 and TRBJ2-3, with D possibly TRBD2 on 6 matching bases. This CDR3 is built from 14 residues. V gave up 5 bases and J gave up 5 bases, with 14 bases separating them. Germline V gene sequence: CDR1 SNHLY, CDR2 FYNNEI.

The chain links TRBV7-2 to TRBJ1-2, with 11 bases that match TRBD1. J was trimmed by 7 bases and V by 5 bases; bases with no gene match: 6. The CDR3 totals 14 residues. The germline gives CDR1 SGHTA, CDR2 FQGNSA. The CDR3 nucleotides are TGTGCCAGCAGCCCTGGACAGGGGGCTTTTGGCTACACCTTC. Its protein is CASSPGQGAFGYTF.

This chain connects TRBV7-3 to TRBJ2-7; no reliable D call. V dropped 2 bases and J dropped 3 bases, with 11 bases sitting between them. This CDR3 is built from 14 residues. Germline V lookup: CDR1 SGHTA, CDR2 FQGTGA. This chain's CDR3 is CASSLSAADYEQYF. CDR3 sequence (DNA): TGTGCCAGCAGCTTATCTGCGGCAGACTACGAGCAGTACTTC.

The chain carries TRBV27 and TRBJ2-2, with a weak D call TRBD2 (6 bases). This CDR3 spans 13 amino acids. V lost 10 bases to trimming and J lost 3 bases, with 12 bases between them. Germline V gives CDR1 MNHEY, CDR2 SMNVEV (reference sequence). The CDR3 spells CAIRRGDTGELFF. DNA of the CDR3: TGTGCCATAAGGAGGGGTGACACCGGGGAGCTGTTTTTT.

The chain joins TRBV6-6 to TRBJ2-3; TRBD2 aligns across 10 bases. Germline V gene lookup returns CDR1 MNHNY and CDR2 SVGAGI (reference sequence). This CDR3 is built from 14 residues. Losses at the gene ends were 6 bases for V and 6 bases for J; bases not matched to a gene: 6. CDR3 sequence: CASRVAGGYDTQYF. CDR3 nucleotide sequence: TGTGCCAGCAGGGTAGCGGGGGGATACGATACGCAGTATTTT.

V and J are TRBV11-1 and TRBJ2-1, with 7 bases matching TRBD2. The CDR3 runs to 16 residues. Trimming cost V 5 bases and J 5 bases; bases outside gene matches: 12. Germline V gene data show CDR1 as SGHAT and CDR2 as FQDESV (reference sequence). The CDR3 sequence is CASSLTPQRGNNEQFF. The CDR3 DNA is TGTGCCAGCAGCCTCACTCCCCAGCGGGGCAACAATGAGCAGTTCTTC.

V gene TRBV21-1 combines with J gene TRBJ2-1; the table's D call TRBD2 went unverified against the DNA. TRBV21-1 is a listed pseudogene. The CDR3 is made up of 13 amino acids. CDR3 coding DNA: TGTGCCAGCGGACTAGCGACATACAATGAGCAGTTCTTC. This sequence encodes CASGLATYNEQFF.

This chain links TRBV6-4 with TRBJ2-3, with 8 bases that match TRBD2. The CDR3 is made up of 14 amino acids. Per the germline V gene, CDR1 is MRHNA and CDR2 is SNTAGT. Trimming cost V 2 bases and J 6 bases; bases outside gene matches: 4. The CDR3 protein is CASSDRGGYDTQYF. The CDR3 DNA is TGTGCCAGCAGTGACCGGGGGGGTTACGATACGCAGTATTTT.

The chain has TRBV19 and TRBJ2-2; 7 bases are shared with TRBD2. The CDR3 has 15 amino acids. Unmatched junction bases numbered 8, after V lost 5 bases and J lost 5 bases. Germline lookup yields CDR1 LNHDA and CDR2 SQIVND (reference sequence). Here the CDR3 DNA reads TGTGCCAGTAGTCCTCAGACTAGCTTGACCGGGGAGCTGTTTTTT. Residues: CASSPQTSLTGELFF.

This clone was seen a single time. J is TRBJ2-3 and V is TRBV7-9, with D uncertain. Germline CDR1 is SEHNR and CDR2 is FQNEAQ (reference sequence). This CDR3 is 16 amino acids long. Trimming cost V 3 bases and J 5 bases, with 18 bases left between them. CDR3 DNA: TGTGCCAGCAGCTTTTCTGGCGGAATTCAACGAGATACGCAGTATTTT. Encoded protein: CASSFSGGIQRDTQYF.

The V and J genes are TRBV7-8 and TRBJ1-5; 8 positions agree with TRBD1. V gave up 4 bases and J gave up 1 base; unmatched junction bases: 3. The CDR3 consists of 15 residues. Germline-derived CDR1 and CDR2 are SGHVS and FQNEAQ. The CDR3 sequence is CASSWDRTSNQPQHF. The CDR3 DNA reads as TGTGCCAGCAGCTGGGACAGGACAAGCAATCAGCCCCAGCATTTT. Drawing the rest from reference TRBV7-8 and TRBJ1-5, the complete variable domain is GAGVSQSPRYKVAKRGQDVALRCDPISGHVSLFWYQQALGQGPEFLTYFQNEAQLDKSGLPSDRFFAERPEGSVSTLKIQRTQQEDSAVYLCASSWDRTSNQPQHFGDGTRLSIL.

This rearrangement joins TRBV15 to TRBJ2-7; 7 positions agree with TRBD2. The V and J ends lost 1 base and 6 bases, in that order; junction bases with no gene match: 18. The CDR3 runs 18 residues. The germline V gene has CDR1 LNHNV and CDR2 YYDKDF (reference sequence). The CDR3 loop reads CATSRVISEGGNNGEQYF. DNA of the CDR3: TGTGCCACCAGCAGAGTGATAAGTGAGGGAGGGAATAACGGCGAGCAGTACTTC. The variable domain in full, completed from reference TRBV15 and TRBJ2-7, reads DAMVIQNPRYQVTQFGKPVTLSCSQTLNHNVMYWYQQKSSQAPKLLFHYYDKDFNNEADTPDNFQSRRPNTSFCFLDIRSPGLGDTAMYLCATSRVISEGGNNGEQYFGPGTRLTVT.